These T cell receptor beta chains were read from a single sample in a study of T cells in Graves' hyperthyroidism and ophthalmopathy. TCRdb reprocessed the multiplex PCR reads with MiXCR, giving one entry per CDR3 protein. The sample lists fewer than 650,000 distinct CDR3 sequences, approximately 15% occurring once. What was sequenced was blood. These receptor sequences come from a woman between 18 and 29 years old with Graves' ophthalmopathy. Both conserved end residues are part of each CDR3. The D gene is left open where the match is weak. Expanded clones get a size class; other rows say once, few or many, or leave the size out.

clone size	J gene	V gene	D gene	CDR3 protein	CDR3 DNA
many	TRBJ2-1	TRBV2	.	CASSDVRAWGEQFF	TGTGCCAGCAGTGACGTCAGGGCTTGGGGTGAGCAGTTCTTC
many	TRBJ2-1	TRBV12-3/TRBV12-4	.	CASSGDPSSYNEQFF	TGTGCCAGCAGCGGGGACCCCTCGTCCTACAATGAGCAGTTCTTC
many	TRBJ2-3	TRBV24-1	.	CATRRGDTQYF	TGTGCCACCCGTCGGGGAGATACGCAGTATTTT
.	TRBJ2-5	TRBV5-1	TRBD1	CASSIGQGGETQYF	TGCGCCAGCAGCATCGGACAGGGAGGAGAGACCCAGTACTTC
.	TRBJ1-3	TRBV6-1	.	CASTSPESGNTIYF	TGTGCCAGCACCTCCCCGGAATCTGGAAACACCATATATTTT
many	TRBJ1-5	TRBV12-3/TRBV12-4	.	CASSSLYSNQPQHF	TGTGCCAGCAGCTCCCTCTATAGCAATCAGCCCCAGCATTTT
few	TRBJ2-1	TRBV10-3	.	CAIRGGAYNEQFF	TGTGCCATCCGGGGCGGGGCCTACAATGAGCAGTTCTTC
many	TRBJ1-1	TRBV28	TRBD1	CASSSPYRGNTEAFF	TGTGCCAGCAGTTCACCGTACAGGGGTAACACTGAAGCTTTCTTT
many	TRBJ1-4	TRBV20-1	TRBD1	CSARGQGGVEDEKLFF	TGCAGTGCTAGAGGACAGGGTGGTGTCGAAGACGAAAAACTGTTTTTT
many	TRBJ2-1	TRBV3-1	.	CASSQDVIRYNEQFF	TGTGCCAGCAGCCAAGACGTGATCCGATACAATGAGCAGTTCTTC
many	TRBJ1-2	TRBV7-9	.	CASSLGDGNSFPYGYTF	TGTGCCAGCAGCTTAGGGGACGGGAACAGCTTCCCCTATGGCTACACCTTC
many	TRBJ2-1	TRBV20-1	.	CSARPRSSYNEQFF	TGCAGTGCTAGACCTCGGAGCTCCTACAATGAGCAGTTCTTC
few	TRBJ2-5	TRBV15	.	CATSRAGYETQYF	TGTGCCACATCCCGAGCGGGCTATGAGACCCAGTACTTC
many	TRBJ1-2	TRBV7-2	.	CASSPRDILLYGYTF	TGTGCCAGCAGCCCCCGAGACATTCTCCTCTATGGCTACACCTTC
many	TRBJ1-5	TRBV12-3/TRBV12-4	.	CASSLRPGVIDSNQPQHF	TGTGCCAGCAGTTTGAGGCCAGGGGTAATTGATAGCAATCAGCCCCAGCATTTT
.	TRBJ1-6	TRBV10-3	.	CAISEGSGAGSYNSPLHF	TGTGCCATCAGTGAGGGATCAGGGGCCGGCTCCTATAATTCACCCCTCCACTTT
.	TRBJ1-4	TRBV7-3	.	CASSLTRENEKLFF	TGTGCCAGCAGCTTAACCAGGGAGAATGAAAAACTGTTTTTT
many	TRBJ1-2	TRBV29-1	.	CSGGHDGDNYGYTF	TGCAGCGGGGGGCACGACGGTGATAACTATGGCTACACCTTC
many	TRBJ2-7	TRBV9	TRBD1	CASSVAGQVTVGYEQYF	TGTGCCAGCAGCGTAGCGGGACAGGTGACCGTGGGTTACGAGCAGTACTTC
.	TRBJ1-3	TRBV30	.	CAWNRGPGNTIYF	TGTGCCTGGAACAGAGGGCCTGGAAACACCATATATTTT
few	TRBJ2-7	TRBV27	.	CASSFGSEWGEQYF	TGTGCCAGCAGTTTTGGCTCGGAGTGGGGCGAGCAGTACTTC
many	TRBJ2-2	TRBV2	.	CASRPPDGTPNTGELFF	TGTGCCAGCAGACCACCCGACGGGACGCCGAACACCGGGGAGCTGTTTTTT
many	TRBJ2-2	TRBV11-3	TRBD2	CASSLDPGLAGETTGELFF	TGTGCCAGCAGCTTAGACCCGGGACTAGCGGGAGAGACCACCGGGGAGCTGTTTTTT
many	TRBJ1-5	TRBV7-2	TRBD1	CASSLRTGGDQPQHF	TGTGCCAGCAGCTTAAGGACAGGGGGAGATCAGCCCCAGCATTTT
many	TRBJ2-1	TRBV2	TRBD2	CASSQFTGLAYNEQFF	TGTGCCAGCAGCCAGTTTACGGGACTAGCATACAATGAGCAGTTCTTC
many	TRBJ2-3	TRBV11-2	TRBD2	CASSSSGLAGTLTDTQYF	TGTGCCAGCAGCTCTTCCGGACTAGCGGGAACCCTAACAGATACGCAGTATTTT
many	TRBJ2-5	TRBV7-9	.	CASSLNHRRETQYF	TGTGCCAGCAGCTTGAACCATCGTAGGGAGACCCAGTACTTC
few	TRBJ2-2	TRBV30	TRBD2	CAWETGLAGNTGELFF	TGTGCCTGGGAAACGGGACTAGCGGGAAACACCGGGGAGCTGTTTTTT